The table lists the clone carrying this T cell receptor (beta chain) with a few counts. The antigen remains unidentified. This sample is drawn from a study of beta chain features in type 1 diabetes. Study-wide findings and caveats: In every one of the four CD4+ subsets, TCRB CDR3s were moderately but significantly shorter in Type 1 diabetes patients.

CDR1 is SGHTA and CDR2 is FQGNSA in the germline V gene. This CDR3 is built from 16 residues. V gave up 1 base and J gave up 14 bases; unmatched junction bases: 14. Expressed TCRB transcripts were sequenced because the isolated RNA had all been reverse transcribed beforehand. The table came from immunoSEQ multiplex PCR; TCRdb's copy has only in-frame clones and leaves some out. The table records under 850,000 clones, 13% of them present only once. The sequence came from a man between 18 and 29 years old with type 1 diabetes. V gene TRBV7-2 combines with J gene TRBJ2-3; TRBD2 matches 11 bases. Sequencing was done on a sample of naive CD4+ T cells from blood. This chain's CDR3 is CASSLGLAGGPAGRYF. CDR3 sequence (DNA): TGTGCCAGCAGCTTAGGTCTAGCGGGGGGCCCAGCCGGGCGGTATTTT. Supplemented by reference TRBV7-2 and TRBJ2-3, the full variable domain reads GAGVSQSPSNKVTEKGKDVELRCDPISGHTALYWYRQSLGQGLEFLIYFQGNSAPDKSGLPSDRFSAERTGGSVSTLTIQRTQQEDSAVYLCASSLGLAGGPAGRYFGPGTRLTVL.